This T cell receptor (beta chain) was sequenced for a study of blood T cell repertoires in COVID-19. Between the trimmed V and J ends, which lost 9 bases and 11 bases, there was a span of 19 bases. This CDR3 is 12 amino acids long. A Seattle source enrolled patients during active infection and followed them longitudinally. Per the original data handling: Amplifying reference gene primers gave estimates of nucleated cell counts. Sequencing used immunoSEQ multiplex PCR; TCRdb keeps in-frame clones, though not all of them. That table is the source of V, J and clone size, and D and trimming were worked out from the DNA. The repertoire holds 300,000 to 400,000 clones, with more than 75% as singletons.

The sequence derives from a woman between 50 and 59 years old with COVID-19, enrolled during active disease. The sample consisted of peripheral blood. This chain links TRBV12-3 or TRBV12-4 with TRBJ1-1; TRBD1 is a possible D gene (5 bases). In nucleotides, the CDR3 is TGTGCCAGTTTAGGACGGGGGTCCTTGGCTTTCTTT. Translated, it gives CASLGRGSLAFF.